This T cell receptor (beta chain) was found in a study of blood T cell repertoires in COVID-19. Background on the study: The analysed material was cDNA or gDNA that came from T cells, B-cell-depleted T cells, or PBMCs.

Data came from immunoSEQ multiplex PCR; TCRdb stores just in-frame clones and leaves some out. The sample contains nearly 95,000 clones, over 75% of which appear only once. The CDR3 runs to 16 residues. CDR1 and CDR2 (germline): LNHNV, YYDKDF (reference sequence). Trimming took 1 base from V and 7 from J; bases not matched to a gene: 10. This receptor was identified in an elderly woman with acute or convalescent COVID-19. The V gene is TRBV15, the J gene TRBJ2-1; 7 nucleotides match TRBD1. Sequencing was carried out using peripheral blood. DNA of the CDR3: TGTGCCACCAGCAGAGGGACCGGGACAGCCCAAAATGAGCAGTTCTTC. Its protein is CATSRGTGTAQNEQFF.